A single sample gave rise to the 22 T cell receptor beta chains below, sequenced in a study of blood T cell repertoires in COVID-19. Profiling relied on immunoSEQ multiplex PCR, and the TCRdb table lists in-frame clones only, not all of them. Among around 300,000 clones listed, 85% were seen once. Input material: peripheral blood. The origin of the receptors is a human donor in a cohort sampled during active COVID-19.

The chain uses TRBV19 and TRBJ1-5, with D perhaps TRBD1 (5 bases). V gave up 2 bases and J gave up 4 bases, with 9 bases separating them. Germline values: CDR1 LNHDA, CDR2 SQIVND (reference sequence). This CDR3 contains 14 residues. This chain's CDR3 is CASSILTENQPQHF. The CDR3 DNA reads TGTGCCAGTAGTATATTGACAGAGAATCAGCCCCAGCATTTT.

Points on this clone: This specimen includes other DNA sequences encoding the same CDR3. The J gene is TRBJ1-3, the V gene TRBV3-1 (or the pseudogene TRBV3-2); D is undetermined. The V end was cut by 4 bases, the J end by 4 bases, with 5 bases between. The CDR3 is made up of 12 amino acids. CDR1 and CDR2 from the germline V gene are LGHDT and YNNKEL (reference sequence). Written as DNA, the CDR3 is TGTGCCAGCAGCCCATCCGGAAACACCATATATTTT. Protein: CASSPSGNTIYF.

The V call is TRBV7-3, the J call TRBJ2-3; D gene ambiguous. The V and J ends lost 0 bases and 8 bases respectively, with 12 bases between them. This CDR3 region has 14 residues. CDR1 is SGHTA and CDR2 is FQGTGA in the germline V gene. The CDR3 protein is CASSLTLGGGTQYF. The CDR3 nucleotides read TGTGCCAGCAGCTTAACGCTTGGTGGCGGTACGCAGTATTTT. The whole variable domain, remainder taken from reference TRBV7-3 and TRBJ2-3, is GAGVSQTPSNKVTEKGKYVELRCDPISGHTALYWYRQSLGQGPEFLIYFQGTGAADDSGLPNDRFFAVRPEGSVSTLKIQRTERGDSAVYLCASSLTLGGGTQYFGPGTRLTVL.

The rearrangement links TRBV9 to TRBJ2-4; 9 bases are shared with TRBD1. V lost 3 bases and J lost 3; bases outside the gene matches: 7. This CDR3 has 16 amino acids. Germline loops: CDR1 SGDLS, CDR2 YYNGEE. The DNA of the CDR3 is TGTGCCAGCAGCGCCAACAGGGGGCGCGGCAAAAACATTCAGTACTTC. Protein sequence: CASSANRGRGKNIQYF.

The chain couples TRBV5-1 to TRBJ2-1; TRBD1 agrees at 11 bases. The V gene's germline CDR1 is SGHRS and CDR2 YFSETQ. CDR3 length equals 16 residues. V was clipped by 4 bases and J by 3 bases; unmatched bases: 6. CDR3 DNA sequence: TGCGCCAGCAGCAGGGGACAGGGGGATTTCTACAATGAGCAGTTCTTC. This encodes CASSRGQGDFYNEQFF.

V gene TRBV2 combines with J gene TRBJ2-5; 7 positions match TRBD1. Germline CDR1 reads SNHLY; CDR2 reads FYNNEI. The V gene end was trimmed by 6 bases and the J gene end by 0 bases; junction bases not matched to a gene: 7. The CDR3 consists of 15 residues. In nucleotides, the CDR3 is TGTGCCAGCAGAGCCGGCAGGGGGTACCAAGAGACCCAGTACTTC. Its translation is CASRAGRGYQETQYF.

This CDR3 reads CASSTGGAGEDTQYF. The CDR3 DNA sequence: TGTGCCAGCAGTACAGGGGGCGCCGGGGAAGATACGCAGTATTTT. The chain employs TRBV2 and TRBJ2-3, with 9 bases identical to TRBD1. CDR1 and CDR2 (germline): SNHLY, FYNNEI. V lost 5 bases to trimming and J lost 5 bases; unmatched junction nucleotides: 8. The CDR3 is 15 residues long.

This chain joins TRBV24-1 and TRBJ1-2, with TRBD1 matching over 9 bases. This CDR3 comprises 13 residues. Germline trimming cut 6 bases from V and 6 bases from J; bases unmatched to any gene: 4. Germline V CDR1 and CDR2: KGHDR, SFDVKD. The CDR3 region has the DNA TGTGCCACCAGTTCAGGACAGGGGCATGGCTACACCTTC. It specifies CATSSGQGHGYTF.

This clone is a singleton in its sample. The CDR3 sequence is CASRYGRGSYEQYF. The CDR3 DNA sequence: TGTGCCAGCCGATACGGCCGCGGATCCTACGAGCAGTACTTC. V and J are TRBV6-5 and TRBJ2-7; D remains ambiguous. The length of the CDR3 is 14 residues. V lost 8 bases and J 1 base, leaving 15 bases between the germline ends. CDR1 is MNHEY and CDR2 is SVGAGI in the germline V gene.

This clone was recorded at least ten times. The rearrangement links TRBV19 to TRBJ2-7; 7 bases align to TRBD2. Germline loops: CDR1 LNHDA, CDR2 SQIVND (reference sequence). The CDR3 runs 14 residues. J gave up 7 bases and V 10 bases, and 16 bases lay outside the gene matches. The CDR3 protein is CATQAGRGTGEQYF. DNA for the CDR3: TGTGCCACTCAAGCGGGGCGGGGAACCGGGGAGCAGTACTTC.

The V gene is TRBV19, the J gene TRBJ1-1; 7 nucleotides agree with TRBD1. The germline gives CDR1 LNHDA, CDR2 SQIVND (reference sequence). The V segment lost 1 base and the J segment 0 bases; nucleotides outside the gene matches: 5. The CDR3 sequence is 16 residues long. The CDR3 DNA reads as TGTGCCAGTAGTATAGCGGGACAGACCTTGAACACTGAAGCTTTCTTT. Residues: CASSIAGQTLNTEAFF.

The rearrangement joins TRBV19 to TRBJ2-5; TRBD2 aligns across 9 bases. V lost 5 bases to trimming and J lost 5 bases; unmatched junction nucleotides: 9. CDR3 length: 15 amino acids. CDR1 and CDR2 (germline): LNHDA, SQIVND (reference sequence). CDR3 bases: TGTGCCAGTAGTGACCAGCGGGGGGCCGGGGAGACCCAGTACTTC. Its protein is CASSDQRGAGETQYF.

The gene calls are TRBV3-1 (or the pseudogene TRBV3-2) and TRBJ2-5; no clear D gene. Trimming took off 1 base at V and 4 bases at J, with 10 bases between the two ends. The CDR3 has 14 amino acids. Germline V gives CDR1 LGHDT, CDR2 YNNKEL (reference sequence). Here the CDR3 reads CASSQGGRIETQYF. The CDR3 DNA reads TGTGCCAGCAGCCAAGGAGGCCGCATAGAGACCCAGTACTTC.

This clone showed up just once. This chain connects TRBV7-8 to TRBJ1-5, with a tentative D call TRBD1 (6 bases). Germline loops: CDR1 SGHVS, CDR2 FQNEAQ. Trimming cost V 5 bases and J 3 bases, with 14 bases left between them. The CDR3 contains 15 residues. This chain's CDR3 is CASSPIRGPNQPQHF. The DNA for the CDR3 is TGTGCCAGCAGCCCGATCAGGGGCCCCAATCAGCCCCAGCATTTT.

This chain joins TRBV2 and TRBJ1-5, with D maybe TRBD1 (6 bases). Germline lookup yields CDR1 SNHLY and CDR2 FYNNEI. This CDR3 contains 14 residues. V was cut by 4 bases and J by 2 bases, with 9 bases left in between. This CDR3 is CASSGQARNQPQHF. CDR3 in DNA: TGTGCCAGCAGTGGACAGGCCCGCAATCAGCCCCAGCATTTT.

This clone was detected once. The V gene is TRBV3-1 (or the pseudogene TRBV3-2), the J gene TRBJ1-6; D might be TRBD1 (5 bases). CDR3 size: 14 residues. Germline V CDR1 and CDR2: LGHDT, YNNKEL (reference sequence). V lost 4 bases and J lost 7, with 11 bases in between. The CDR3 reads CASSLGGGNSPLHF. CDR3 DNA sequence: TGTGCCAGCAGCCTCGGCGGGGGAAATTCACCCCTCCACTTT.

This clone has more than one count but fewer than ten. This chain uses TRBV2 with TRBJ2-7, with D perhaps matching TRBD1 (6 bases). The length of the CDR3 is 13 residues. Trimming shortened V by 5 bases and J by 7 bases, and 15 bases separated the two germline ends. The germline V gene encodes CDR1 SNHLY and CDR2 FYNNEI. The CDR3 bases are TGTGCCAGCAGTAACAGGGTTCTGGGGGAGCAGTACTTC. This sequence encodes CASSNRVLGEQYF.

This clone was counted between two and nine times. The rearrangement uses TRBV9 and TRBJ1-3; 9 nucleotides match TRBD1. V dropped 2 bases and J dropped 0; count of bases not matched to a gene: 3. Germline V gene data show CDR1 as SGDLS and CDR2 as YYNGEE. There are 16 residues in the CDR3. The chain's CDR3 is CASSVRDRDSGNTIYF. CDR3 in DNA: TGTGCCAGCAGCGTCCGGGACAGGGACTCTGGAAACACCATATATTTT.

In this sample, this clone turned up a few times. In DNA form, the CDR3 reads TGCGCCAGCAGCTCGGGGGGGCCTGGCGAGCAGTTCTTC. Translation gives CASSSGGPGEQFF. The rearrangement joins TRBV5-1 to TRBJ2-1; TRBD2 matches 8 bases. With V trimmed by 3 bases and J by 10 bases, 6 bases remained unmatched. Looked up from germline, CDR1 is SGHRS and CDR2 is YFSETQ. There are 13 residues in the CDR3.

This clone was found a few times. J is TRBJ1-1 and V is TRBV2, with 10 positions matching TRBD1. Germline-derived CDR1 and CDR2 are SNHLY and FYNNEI. Trimming took 5 bases from V and 4 from J; bases not matched to a gene: 4. The CDR3 is 14 amino acids. Written as DNA, the CDR3 is TGTGCCAGCAGTCGCCGACAGGGGGCCACTGAAGCTTTCTTT. This codes for CASSRRQGATEAFF.

The rearrangement joins TRBV18 to TRBJ2-1, with 9 bases that match TRBD2. Losses at the gene ends were 3 bases for V and 7 bases for J; bases not matched to a gene: 13. CDR1 is KGHSH and CDR2 is LQKENI in the germline V gene. The CDR3 has 17 amino acids. CDR3 amino acids: CASSPRQGGGGANEQFF. The CDR3 bases are TGTGCCAGCTCACCTCGGCAGGGAGGCGGGGGGGCAAATGAGCAGTTCTTC. Filled out from reference TRBV18 and TRBJ2-1, the complete variable domain reads NAGVMQNPRHLVRRRGQEARLRCSPMKGHSHVYWYRQLPEEGLKFMVYLQKENIIDESGMPKERFSAEFPKEGPSILRIQQVVRGDSAAYFCASSPRQGGGGANEQFFGPGTRLTVL.

This clone was seen only once. V usage is TRBV4-1 and J usage is TRBJ2-4; D may be TRBD1 (5 bases). Germline V gene data show CDR1 as MGHRA and CDR2 as YSYEKL. Trimming cost V 4 bases and J 7 bases, with 17 bases left between them. This CDR3 region has 15 residues. Written as DNA, the CDR3 is TGCGCCAGCAGCCTCCTAGGGGCGGTTCCCAACATTCAGTACTTC. It encodes CASSLLGAVPNIQYF.